This T cell receptor (beta chain) was sequenced for a study of molecular identifiers for immune sequencing clone quantification. Study observations and caveats: Single-cell amounts of spiked Jurkat TCR RNA were reportedly detectable among over 750,000 naive cells. Clones with over 20 RNA copies captured over 99% of effector molecules but under 1% of naive ones. Highly expanded clone sizes could end up underestimated if a barcode were shared by identical TCR molecules.

Bulk TCR libraries used previously described methods and listed TCR primers. In TCRdb, the PCR reads were re-called with MiXCR into one record per CDR3 protein. The data contain about 320,000 distinct CDR3 sequences, roughly a fifth of them singletons. Trimming stripped 10 bases from V and 0 bases from J, with 10 bases between. The CDR3 runs 13 residues. CDR1 is SNHLY and CDR2 is FYNNEI in the germline V gene. On this clonotype: What it binds is unknown.

Sequenced sample: naive CD8+ T cells from blood, with Jurkat cell RNA spiked in. Subset of the sample: FACS-sorted CD8+CD4-CCR7+CD45RA+ naive T cells. The V gene is TRBV2, the J gene TRBJ2-4, with D unresolved. The TCR was taken from a human donor in good health. Some libraries in this study had Jurkat cell RNA spiked in. CDR3 protein: CATLGLAKNIQYF. Here the CDR3 DNA reads TGTGCCACCTTAGGCTTAGCCAAAAACATTCAGTACTTC.